A single sample is the source of the 18 T cell receptor beta chains below, sequenced in a study of shared clonotypes between healthy human individuals. Naive-designated CD8 cells lacked CD45RO, were positively enriched for CCR7, and omitted terminally differentiated effector memory CD45RA+ cells. Here immunoSEQ multiplex PCR was the method, and the copy in TCRdb shows in-frame clones only, minus some. The table shows nearly 2 million clones, with about 95% occurring only once. The sequencing input was naive CD8+ T cells sorted from blood. These receptors were obtained from a man in his late teens or twenties in good health.

The gene calls are TRBV7-9 and TRBJ2-7, with TRBD1 as a possible D gene (6 bases). The CDR3 loop spans 14 amino acids. Germline CDR1 reads SEHNR; CDR2 reads FQNEAQ (reference sequence). The V and J ends lost 4 bases and 2 bases respectively, with 12 bases between them. This chain's CDR3 is CASSSRQDPYEQYF. In DNA form, the CDR3 reads TGTGCCAGCAGCTCGAGACAGGACCCCTACGAGCAGTACTTC.

This chain uses TRBV27 with TRBJ2-7; D is undetermined. CDR1 MNHEY and CDR2 SMNVEV come from the germline V gene (reference sequence). The CDR3 is 13 residues long. V was shortened by 0 bases and J by 6 bases, with 9 bases between the two germline ends. Written as DNA, the CDR3 is TGTGCCAGCAGTTTATCCCCCCTTTTCGAGCAGTACTTC. Its protein product is CASSLSPLFEQYF.

The sample holds one count of this clone. The chain carries TRBV11-1 and TRBJ2-3; 12 bases fit TRBD1. V shed 4 bases, J shed 4 bases, and the junction held 3 bases outside the gene matches. Germline V gene sequence: CDR1 SGHAT, CDR2 FQDESV (reference sequence). There are 15 residues in the CDR3. The CDR3 region is CASSSGTGGPDTQYF. The CDR3 coding sequence is TGTGCCAGCAGCTCCGGGACAGGGGGCCCAGATACGCAGTATTTT.

The chain has TRBV2 and TRBJ1-5; 7 bases are shared with TRBD1. Trimming cost V 3 bases and J 0 bases; bases outside gene matches: 2. The CDR3 runs to 15 residues. The germline V gene has CDR1 SNHLY and CDR2 FYNNEI. CDR3 residues: CASSETGTSNQPQHF. The CDR3 bases are TGTGCCAGCAGTGAGACAGGGACTAGCAATCAGCCCCAGCATTTT.

The chain uses TRBV6-1 and TRBJ2-7; TRBD2 agrees at 10 bases. Trimming took 2 bases from V and 6 from J; bases not matched to a gene: 7. The germline gives CDR1 MNHNS, CDR2 SASEGT. The CDR3 is made up of 15 amino acids. In DNA form, the CDR3 reads TGTGCCAGCAGTGAATTTGAACTAGCGGGACTCGAGCAGTACTTC. Its protein is CASSEFELAGLEQYF.

The rearrangement uses TRBV2 and TRBJ2-7; 7 bases line up with TRBD1. Germline trimming cut 4 bases from V and 3 bases from J; bases unmatched to any gene: 6. CDR1 SNHLY and CDR2 FYNNEI come from the germline V gene. The CDR3 extends over 14 amino acids. The CDR3 DNA is TGTGCCAGCAGTGCTTTGACAGGGAACTACGAGCAGTACTTC. It is translated as CASSALTGNYEQYF.

The rearrangement links TRBV13 to TRBJ1-2; 11 bases line up with TRBD1. The CDR3 extends over 19 amino acids. Germline V CDR1 and CDR2: PRHDT, FYEKMQ (reference sequence). The J segment lost 7 bases and the V segment lost 5 bases, leaving 21 bases of the junction unmatched. The DNA for the CDR3 is TGTGCCAGCAGCCCTGGGCGGGGACAGGGGGTAAGCGTAAACAGTGGCTACACCTTC. The encoded protein is CASSPGRGQGVSVNSGYTF.

As to this clone: This sample also contains other DNA sequences that code for the same CDR3. This chain links TRBV27 with TRBJ2-7; tentative D call: TRBD1 (6 bases). The V end lost 6 bases, the J end lost 3 bases, and 12 bases lay between the germline ends. Germline CDR1 is MNHEY and CDR2 is SMNVEV (reference sequence). This CDR3 has 13 residues. CDR3: CASSLGAGYEQYF. DNA for the CDR3: TGTGCCAGCAGCCTGGGGGCAGGCTACGAGCAGTACTTC.

The chain couples TRBV5-6 to TRBJ1-2; maybe TRBD1 (5 bases). Trimming took off 1 base at V and 8 bases at J, with 15 bases between the two ends. CDR3 length: 14 residues. Germline V gives CDR1 SGHDT, CDR2 YYEEEE. The CDR3 DNA reads TGTGCCAGCAGCTTGCCATCGGGGACCGGAGGCTACACCTTC. This gives the protein CASSLPSGTGGYTF.

To note about this clone: The same CDR3 is also encoded by other DNA sequences in this sample. The V call is TRBV5-1, the J call TRBJ2-2; the match to TRBD1 covers 9 bases. Trimming removed 8 bases from V and 1 base from J; junction bases left unmatched: 6. Germline V gene lookup returns CDR1 SGHRS and CDR2 YFSETQ. CDR3 length: 15 residues. CDR3 sequence: CASSQGARNTGELFF. Here the CDR3 DNA reads TGCGCCAGTTCACAGGGGGCGCGGAACACCGGGGAGCTGTTTTTT.

V is TRBV29-1 and J is TRBJ2-1; a weak D match, TRBD2 (6 bases). CDR3 length equals 15 residues. Trimming pared 3 bases from V and 2 bases from J, leaving 14 bases between. In germline, CDR1 is SQVTM, CDR2 ANQGSEA. CDR3 nucleotides: TGCAGCGTTGAGGACCCGGGGGAGGCCTACAATGAGCAGTTCTTC. Translating gives CSVEDPGEAYNEQFF.

A remark on this clone: This specimen includes other DNA sequences encoding the same CDR3. The rearrangement uses TRBV27 and TRBJ2-7; D gene ambiguous. The germline V gene encodes CDR1 MNHEY and CDR2 SMNVEV (reference sequence). The CDR3 has 13 residues. V lost 3 bases to trimming and J lost 1 base, with 7 bases between them. This CDR3 reads CASSLTDSYEQYF. CDR3 DNA: TGTGCCAGCAGTTTGACGGATTCCTACGAGCAGTACTTC.

The chain employs TRBV6-5 and TRBJ1-1; D is uncertain. V was shortened by 2 bases and J by 1 base, with 5 bases between the two germline ends. CDR1 is MNHEY, CDR2 SVGAGI, per germline. The CDR3 has 13 amino acids. CDR3 sequence reads: CASSYNRNTEAFF. CDR3 DNA sequence: TGTGCCAGCAGTTACAACAGGAACACTGAAGCTTTCTTT.

The chain has TRBV11-1 and TRBJ1-4, with D uncertain. This CDR3 is 15 amino acids long. Germline assignment: CDR1 SGHAT and CDR2 FQDESV (reference sequence). V dropped 4 bases and J dropped 0 bases, with 9 bases sitting between them. The CDR3 region has the DNA TGTGCCAGCAGCTCCCCACAGTCAACTAATGAAAAACTGTTTTTT. Translating gives CASSSPQSTNEKLFF.

This chain uses TRBV6-5 with TRBJ2-2, with D possibly being TRBD1 (5 bases). The CDR3 is made up of 15 amino acids. V lost 1 base and J 1 base, leaving 7 bases between the germline ends. CDR1 and CDR2 (germline): MNHEY, SVGAGI. For the CDR3, the DNA is TGTGCCAGCAGTTACTTAGGGGTGAACACCGGGGAGCTGTTTTTT. This codes for CASSYLGVNTGELFF.

The chain couples TRBV6-5 to TRBJ1-5; D remains unclear. Trimming took off 6 bases at V and 0 bases at J, with 12 bases between the two ends. Germline V lookup: CDR1 MNHEY, CDR2 SVGAGI. The CDR3 is made up of 15 amino acids. As DNA, the CDR3 is TGTGCCAGCAGCCCGAAGGGTTTTAGCAATCAGCCCCAGCATTTT. Amino acid sequence: CASSPKGFSNQPQHF.

The genes are TRBV28 and TRBJ2-3, with D uncertain. Trimming stripped 6 bases from V and 0 bases from J, with 13 bases between. The germline V gene has CDR1 MDHEN and CDR2 SYDVKM. The CDR3 has 15 amino acids. The CDR3 sequence is CASSRPRSSTDTQYF. Here the CDR3 DNA reads TGTGCCAGCAGCCGGCCCAGATCTAGCACAGATACGCAGTATTTT.

This chain connects TRBV18 to TRBJ2-7; 10 nucleotides match TRBD2. This CDR3 is 17 amino acids long. CDR1 and CDR2 from the germline V gene are KGHSH and LQKENI. J lost 2 bases, V lost 2 bases, and 9 bases had no gene match. The CDR3 protein is CASSPGRASGSPYEQYF. The CDR3 bases are TGTGCCAGCTCACCAGGGCGGGCTAGCGGGAGCCCCTACGAGCAGTACTTC. Using reference TRBV18 and TRBJ2-7 for the parts outside the CDR3, the full variable domain is NAGVMQNPRHLVRRRGQEARLRCSPMKGHSHVYWYRQLPEEGLKFMVYLQKENIIDESGMPKERFSAEFPKEGPSILRIQQVVRGDSAAYFCASSPGRASGSPYEQYFGPGTRLTVT.